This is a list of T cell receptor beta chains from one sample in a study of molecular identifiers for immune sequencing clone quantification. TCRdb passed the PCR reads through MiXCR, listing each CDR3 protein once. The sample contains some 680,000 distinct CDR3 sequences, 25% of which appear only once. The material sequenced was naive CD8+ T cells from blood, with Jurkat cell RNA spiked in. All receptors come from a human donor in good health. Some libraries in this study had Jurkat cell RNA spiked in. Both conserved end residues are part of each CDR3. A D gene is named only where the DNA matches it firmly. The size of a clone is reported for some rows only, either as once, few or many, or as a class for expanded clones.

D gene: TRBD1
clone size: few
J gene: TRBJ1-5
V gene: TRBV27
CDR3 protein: CASSLDRGVGQPQHF
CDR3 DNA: TGTGCCAGCAGCTTAGACAGGGGAGTAGGTCAGCCCCAGCATTTT

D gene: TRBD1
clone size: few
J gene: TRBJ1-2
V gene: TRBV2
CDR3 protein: CASSEALMGQPNYGYTF
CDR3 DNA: TGTGCCAGCAGTGAAGCGTTAATGGGACAGCCGAACTATGGCTACACCTTC

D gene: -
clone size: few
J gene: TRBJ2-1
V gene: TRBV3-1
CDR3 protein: CASSPNSNEQFF
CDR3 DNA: TGTGCCAGCAGCCCGAACAGTAATGAGCAGTTCTTC

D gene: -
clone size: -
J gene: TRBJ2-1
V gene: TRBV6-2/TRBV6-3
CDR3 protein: CASSYSTTYNEQFF
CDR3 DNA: TGTGCCAGCAGTTACTCCACTACTTACAATGAGCAGTTCTTC

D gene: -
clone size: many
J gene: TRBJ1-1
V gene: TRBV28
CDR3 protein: CASSLKTLGFQRGTEAFF
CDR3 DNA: TGTGCCAGCAGTTTAAAGACGTTGGGTTTTCAACGAGGCACTGAAGCTTTCTTT

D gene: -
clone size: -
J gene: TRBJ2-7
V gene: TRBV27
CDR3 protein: CASSSPPREQYF
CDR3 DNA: TGTGCCAGCAGTTCCCCTCCCCGCGAGCAGTACTTC

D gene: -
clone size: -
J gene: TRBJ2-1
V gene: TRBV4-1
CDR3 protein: CASSPYRDNEQFF
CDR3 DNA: TGCGCCAGCAGCCCTTACCGGGACAATGAGCAGTTCTTC

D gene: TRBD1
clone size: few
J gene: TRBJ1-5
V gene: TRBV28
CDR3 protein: CASSFETGSNQPQHF
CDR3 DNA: TGTGCCAGCAGTTTCGAGACAGGGTCTAATCAGCCCCAGCATTTT

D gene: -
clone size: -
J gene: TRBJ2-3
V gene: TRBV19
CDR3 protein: CASSPWSAGSTDTQYF
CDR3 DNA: TGTGCCAGTAGCCCGTGGTCGGCGGGATCCACAGATACGCAGTATTTT

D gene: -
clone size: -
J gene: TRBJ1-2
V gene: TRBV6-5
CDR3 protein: CASSYSTGSDYGYTF
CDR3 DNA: TGTGCCAGCAGTTACTCGACGGGATCGGACTATGGCTACACCTTC

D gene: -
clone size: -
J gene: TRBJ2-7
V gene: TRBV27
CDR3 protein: CASKPVGPSYEQYF
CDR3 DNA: TGTGCCAGCAAACCTGTTGGTCCCTCCTACGAGCAGTACTTC

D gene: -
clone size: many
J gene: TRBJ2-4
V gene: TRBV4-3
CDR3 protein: CASSQENENIQYF
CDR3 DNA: TGCGCCAGCAGCCAAGAGAACGAAAACATTCAGTACTTC

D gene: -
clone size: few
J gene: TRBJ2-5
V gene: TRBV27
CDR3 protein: CASSLAGSNLETQYF
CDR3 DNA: TGTGCCAGCAGTTTGGCAGGGAGCAATTTGGAGACCCAGTACTTC

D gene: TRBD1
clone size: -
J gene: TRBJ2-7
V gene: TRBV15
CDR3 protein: CATSRDSPGGPYERYF
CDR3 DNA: TGTGCCACCAGCAGAGATTCACCAGGGGGTCCCTACGAGCGGTACTTC

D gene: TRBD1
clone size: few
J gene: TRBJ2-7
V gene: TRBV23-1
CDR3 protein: CASSRPHPQKDRGAYEQYF
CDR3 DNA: TGCGCCAGCAGTCGCCCCCACCCGCAAAAGGACAGGGGAGCCTACGAGCAGTACTTC

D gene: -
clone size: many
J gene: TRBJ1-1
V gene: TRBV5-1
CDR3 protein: CASSLSGGGYTEAFF
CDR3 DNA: TGCGCCAGCAGCTTGTCCGGGGGGGGGTACACTGAAGCTTTCTTT

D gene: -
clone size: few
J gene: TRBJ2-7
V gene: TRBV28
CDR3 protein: CACSGSSYGQYF
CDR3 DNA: TGTGCCTGCTCAGGGAGCTCCTACGGGCAGTACTTC

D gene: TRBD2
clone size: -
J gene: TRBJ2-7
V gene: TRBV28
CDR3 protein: CASRTSGDEQYF
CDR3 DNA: TGTGCCAGCAGGACTAGCGGGGACGAGCAGTACTTC

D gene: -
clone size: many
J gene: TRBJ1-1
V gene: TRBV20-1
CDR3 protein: CSARDRGYTEAFF
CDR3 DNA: TGCAGTGCTAGAGATCGGGGGTACACTGAAGCTTTCTTT

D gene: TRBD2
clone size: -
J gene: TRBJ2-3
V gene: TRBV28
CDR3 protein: CASSFPPGLAGSQDTQYF
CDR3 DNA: TGTGCCAGCAGTTTCCCTCCGGGACTAGCGGGATCACAAGATACGCAGTATTTT

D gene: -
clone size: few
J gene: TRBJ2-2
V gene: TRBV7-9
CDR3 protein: CASSQGRENTGELFF
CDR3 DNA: TGTGCCAGCAGCCAGGGACGGGAGAACACCGGGGAGCTGTTTTTT

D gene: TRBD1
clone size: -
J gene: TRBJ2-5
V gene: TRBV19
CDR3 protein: CASSTGQDLEAQYF
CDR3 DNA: TGTGCCAGTAGTACGGGACAGGACCTGGAGGCCCAGTACTTC

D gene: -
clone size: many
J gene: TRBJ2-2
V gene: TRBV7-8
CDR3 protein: CASSPESVRVSAGELFF
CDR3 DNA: TGTGCCAGCAGCCCTGAGTCTGTGCGGGTTTCGGCCGGGGAGCTGTTTTTT

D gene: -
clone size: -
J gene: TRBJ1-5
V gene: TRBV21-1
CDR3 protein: CASTYHRDREDDQPQHF
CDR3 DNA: TGTGCCAGCACATACCACCGGGACAGGGAAGACGATCAGCCCCAGCATTTT

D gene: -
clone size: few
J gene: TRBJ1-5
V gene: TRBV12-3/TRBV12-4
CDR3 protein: CASRDGGVGNQPQHF
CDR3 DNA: TGTGCCAGCAGGGATGGGGGGGTTGGCAATCAGCCCCAGCATTTT

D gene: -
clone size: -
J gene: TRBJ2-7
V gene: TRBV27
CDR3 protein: CANSLYLGKYEQYF
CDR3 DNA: TGTGCCAACAGTTTATATTTGGGAAAGTACGAGCAGTACTTC

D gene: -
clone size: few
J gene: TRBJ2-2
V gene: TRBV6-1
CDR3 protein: CASIPLWQSNTGELFF
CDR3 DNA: TGTGCCAGCATTCCGTTGTGGCAGTCGAACACCGGGGAGCTGTTTTTT

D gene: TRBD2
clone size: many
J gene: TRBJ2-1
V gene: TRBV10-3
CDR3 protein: CAISSGGAGNEQFF
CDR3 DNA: TGTGCCATCTCTAGCGGGGGGGCCGGCAATGAGCAGTTCTTC

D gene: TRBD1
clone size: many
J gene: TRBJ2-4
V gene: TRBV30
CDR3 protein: CAWSTITGVEDIQYF
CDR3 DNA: TGTGCCTGGAGCACTATAACAGGGGTAGAGGACATTCAGTACTTC

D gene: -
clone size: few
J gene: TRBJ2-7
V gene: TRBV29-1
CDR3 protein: CSVEDPQGLGYEQYF
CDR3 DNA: TGCAGCGTTGAAGATCCGCAGGGGTTGGGTTACGAGCAGTACTTC

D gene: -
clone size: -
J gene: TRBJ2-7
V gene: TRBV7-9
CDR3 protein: CASSEILDKAQYF
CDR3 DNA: TGTGCCAGCAGCGAGATCCTGGACAAGGCGCAGTACTTC

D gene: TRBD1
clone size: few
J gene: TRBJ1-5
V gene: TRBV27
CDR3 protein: CASSLTGVGQPQHF
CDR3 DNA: TGTGCCAGCAGCCTGACAGGGGTCGGTCAGCCCCAGCATTTT

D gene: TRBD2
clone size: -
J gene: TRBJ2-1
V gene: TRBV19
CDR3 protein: CASSMSSGGLINEQFF
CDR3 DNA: TGTGCCAGTAGTATGTCTAGCGGAGGGCTTATCAATGAGCAGTTCTTC

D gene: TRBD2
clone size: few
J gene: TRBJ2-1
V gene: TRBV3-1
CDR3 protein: CASSPPPGDAGGNEQFF
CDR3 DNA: TGTGCCAGCAGCCCACCCCCGGGAGATGCGGGAGGAAATGAGCAGTTCTTC

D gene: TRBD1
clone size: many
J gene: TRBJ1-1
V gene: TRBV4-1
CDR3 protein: CASSQDPGQVEAFF
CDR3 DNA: TGCGCCAGCAGCCAAGATCCGGGACAGGTTGAAGCTTTCTTT

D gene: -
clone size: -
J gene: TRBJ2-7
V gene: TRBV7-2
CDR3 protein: CASSLDDSSYEQYF
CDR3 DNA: TGTGCCAGCAGCTTAGACGACAGCTCCTACGAGCAGTACTTC

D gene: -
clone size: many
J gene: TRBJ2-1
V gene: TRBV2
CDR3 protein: CASKLEGVNEQFF
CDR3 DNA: TGTGCCAGCAAATTAGAGGGTGTGAATGAGCAGTTCTTC

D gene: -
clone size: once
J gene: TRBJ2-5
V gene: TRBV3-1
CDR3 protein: CASSQEEAVQETQYF
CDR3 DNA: TGTGCCAGCAGCCAAGAGGAGGCGGTCCAAGAGACCCAGTACTTC

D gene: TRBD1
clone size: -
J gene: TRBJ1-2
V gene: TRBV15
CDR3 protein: CATSSLIFGQGDYGYTF
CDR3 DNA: TGTGCCACCAGCAGCCTAATCTTCGGGCAGGGGGACTATGGCTACACCTTC

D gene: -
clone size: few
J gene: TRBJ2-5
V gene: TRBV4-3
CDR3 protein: CASSQDLGGNGETQYF
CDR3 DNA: TGCGCCAGCAGCCAAGATCTTGGAGGGAACGGAGAGACCCAGTACTTC

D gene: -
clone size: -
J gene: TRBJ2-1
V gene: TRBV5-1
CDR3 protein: CASSPHESPAGHEQFF
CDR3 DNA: TGCGCCAGCAGCCCGCATGAATCCCCGGCGGGCCATGAGCAGTTCTTC

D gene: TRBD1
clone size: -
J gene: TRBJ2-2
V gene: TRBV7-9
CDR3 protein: CASVLIETGRNTGELFF
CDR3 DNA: TGTGCCAGCGTCCTAATCGAGACAGGGAGAAACACCGGGGAGCTGTTTTTT

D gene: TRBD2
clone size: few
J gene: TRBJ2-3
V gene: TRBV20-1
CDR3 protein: CSASGTSAHSRGTDTQYF
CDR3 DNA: TGCAGTGCTAGTGGGACTAGCGCCCACAGTCGCGGCACAGATACGCAGTATTTT

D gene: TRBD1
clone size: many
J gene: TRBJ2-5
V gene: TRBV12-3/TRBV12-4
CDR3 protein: CASNRQGTETQYF
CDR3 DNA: TGTGCCAGCAACCGACAGGGAACCGAGACCCAGTACTTC

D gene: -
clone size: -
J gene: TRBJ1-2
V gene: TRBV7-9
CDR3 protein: CASSLGDGETNYGYTF
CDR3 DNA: TGTGCCAGCAGCCTGGGGGACGGAGAAACTAACTATGGCTACACCTTC

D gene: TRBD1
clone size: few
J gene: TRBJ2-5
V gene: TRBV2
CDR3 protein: CASRGGQAGETQYF
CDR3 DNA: TGTGCCAGCAGGGGGGGACAGGCTGGAGAGACCCAGTACTTC

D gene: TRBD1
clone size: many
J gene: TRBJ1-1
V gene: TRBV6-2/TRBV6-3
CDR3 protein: CASSNSGGGGTEAFF
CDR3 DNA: TGTGCCAGCAGTAACTCAGGGGGCGGAGGCACTGAAGCTTTCTTT

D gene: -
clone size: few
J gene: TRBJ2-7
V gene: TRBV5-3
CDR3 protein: CASSLGPPGMSSYEQYF
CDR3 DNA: TGTGCCAGCAGCTTAGGTCCCCCGGGGATGAGCTCCTACGAGCAGTACTTC

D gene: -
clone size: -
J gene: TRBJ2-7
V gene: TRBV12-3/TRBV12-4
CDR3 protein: CASSPPPGQPTWGDERYF
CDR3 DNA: TGTGCCAGCAGTCCCCCGCCGGGACAGCCCACCTGGGGGGACGAGCGGTACTTC